This T cell receptor (beta chain) emerged from a study of graft-versus-host responses after intestinal transplantation. This CDR3 comprises 13 residues. V was clipped by 4 bases and J by 3 bases; unmatched bases: 3. Per the germline V gene, CDR1 is SNHLY and CDR2 is FYNNEI. Assay: immunoSEQ multiplex PCR; the TCRdb copy retains only in-frame clones and omits some. In the table there are over 40,000 clones, 85% to 95% of which are singletons. As concerns this clone: The antigen is not known.

The chain is built from TRBV2 and TRBJ2-7, with 7 nucleotides matching TRBD2. The clonotype originates from a human donor who was the organ donor for an intestinal transplant. This sample comprised unstimulated CD8+ T cells sorted from spleen or lymph node cells, obtained before transplant. The CDR3 nucleotides read TGTGCCAGCAGTGGACTAGCAGGCTACGAGCAGTACTTC. Its protein product is CASSGLAGYEQYF.